These 21 T cell receptor beta chains were sequenced from one sample in a study of cytomegalovirus exposure and HLA in healthy donors (dated by TCRdb to the late 2010s). Libraries came from the immunoSEQ multiplex PCR assay. A mixture of 60 forward primers for TCR Vbeta segments and 13 reverse primers for TCR Jbeta segments was used in the multiplex PCR. TCRdb re-hosts the immuneACCESS table, in-frame sequences only. Its copies lack some clones; in the studies checked, an unresolved V gene accounts for under half of them, and the cause for the rest is not known. The table kept for this sample lists roughly 110,000 clones. 3% to 4.5% of the sample comes from the top ten. The sequenced material came from PBMCs. These receptors came from a man aged 25-40 years in good health and CMV-seronegative.

V is TRBV27 and J is TRBJ1-5; 12 bases agree with TRBD1. J gave up 2 bases and V 2 bases, and 7 bases lay outside the gene matches. Germline loops: CDR1 MNHEY, CDR2 SMNVEV (reference sequence). The CDR3 is 18 amino acids. The CDR3 reads CASSLRGTGGMGNQPQHF. For the CDR3, the DNA is TGTGCCAGCAGTTTAAGGGGGACAGGGGGCATGGGCAATCAGCCCCAGCATTTT.

CDR3 in amino acids: CASSRSPGNTEAFF. As DNA, the CDR3 is TGTGCCAGCAGTCGCTCCCCAGGGAACACTGAAGCTTTCTTT. The chain is built from TRBV25-1 and TRBJ1-1, with D hard to call. The CDR3 loop spans 14 amino acids. In germline, CDR1 is MGHDK, CDR2 SYGVNS. The V gene lost 5 bases and the J gene lost 1 base, with 11 bases spanning the gap.

CDR3 sequence: CASSLDQGFGYTF. CDR3 nucleotides: TGCGCCAGCAGCTTGGATCAGGGGTTTGGCTACACCTTC. The chain uses TRBV5-1 and TRBJ1-2; a weak D match, TRBD1 (6 bases). This CDR3 spans 13 amino acids. V was trimmed by 0 bases and J by 7 bases, leaving 10 bases between them. The germline CDR1 and CDR2 sequences are SGHRS and YFSETQ. Full variable domain (rest looked up from reference TRBV5-1 and TRBJ1-2): KAGVTQTPRYLIKTRGQQVTLSCSPISGHRSVSWYQQTPGQGLQFLFEYFSETQRNKGNFPGRFSGRQFSNSRSEMNVSTLELGDSALYLCASSLDQGFGYTFGSGTRLTVV.

This chain uses TRBV21-1 with TRBJ2-6; the tabulated D call, TRBD1, remains unverified against the DNA. TRBV21-1 is marked as a pseudogene. CDR3 length: 17 amino acids. The CDR3 DNA is TGTGCCAGCAGCAAATCAAGGACAGGGTTTGGGGCCAACGTCCTGACTTTC. Protein sequence: CASSKSRTGFGANVLTF.

This chain uses TRBV15 with TRBJ1-6; tentative D call: TRBD1 (6 bases). In germline, CDR1 is LNHNV, CDR2 YYDKDF (reference sequence). This CDR3 spans 15 amino acids. Trimming stripped 5 bases from V and 4 bases from J, with 12 bases between. The CDR3 spells CATSGETGYNSPLHF. CDR3 bases: TGTGCCACCAGCGGGGAGACAGGATATAATTCACCCCTCCACTTT.

The chain joins TRBV7-9 to TRBJ2-3, with a tentative D call TRBD2 (6 bases). V was shortened by 5 bases and J by 6 bases, with 18 bases between the two germline ends. CDR1 SEHNR and CDR2 FQNEAQ come from the germline V gene (reference sequence). The CDR3 consists of 15 residues. The CDR3 sequence: CASSLRGGAQDTQYF. CDR3 bases: TGTGCCAGCAGCCTCCGAGGAGGGGCACAGGATACGCAGTATTTT.

The rearrangement uses TRBV2 and TRBJ2-1; TRBD1 matches 11 bases. Looked up from germline, CDR1 is SNHLY and CDR2 is FYNNEI. The CDR3 totals 14 residues. V dropped 6 bases and J dropped 6; count of bases not matched to a gene: 4. CDR3 protein: CASRDRGRSNEQFF. The CDR3 region has the DNA TGTGCCAGCAGGGACAGGGGGCGAAGCAATGAGCAGTTCTTC.

The genes are TRBV5-4 and TRBJ2-5, with 8 nucleotides matching TRBD2. Trimming took 5 bases from V and 1 from J; bases not matched to a gene: 10. In germline, CDR1 is SGHNT, CDR2 YYREEE (reference sequence). This CDR3 region has 16 residues. CDR3 nucleotide sequence: TGTGCCAGCAGTACCTGGGTTAGCGGGGTCCAAGAGACCCAGTACTTC. As protein: CASSTWVSGVQETQYF.

The rearrangement uses TRBV5-4 and TRBJ2-2; possibly TRBD1 for D (6 bases). CDR1 SGHNT and CDR2 YYREEE come from the germline V gene (reference sequence). Trimming took 4 bases from V and 4 from J, leaving 14 bases between them. The length of the CDR3 is 15 residues. DNA of the CDR3: TGTGCCAGCAGCCGGGGACAAATTACCACCGGGGAGCTGTTTTTT. Its protein product is CASSRGQITTGELFF.

The rearrangement joins TRBV2 to TRBJ1-1, with 7 bases fitting TRBD1. Germline CDR1 reads SNHLY; CDR2 reads FYNNEI. V lost 7 bases and J lost 5; bases outside the gene matches: 10. This CDR3 contains 14 residues. For the CDR3, the DNA is TGTGCCAGCAAACGGACAGGCGGTTGGACTGAAGCTTTCTTT. Translating it yields CASKRTGGWTEAFF.

V and J are TRBV5-8 and TRBJ1-4; tentative D call: TRBD1 (6 bases). This CDR3 region has 16 residues. From germline, CDR1 is SGHTS and CDR2 YDEGEE. Trimming took 4 bases from V and 5 from J, leaving 18 bases between them. CDR3 residues: CASSGTSQGNNEKLFF. The CDR3 DNA sequence: TGTGCCAGCAGCGGAACCTCGCAGGGGAACAATGAAAAACTGTTTTTT.

V is TRBV19 and J is TRBJ1-1, with 9 positions matching TRBD1. V was clipped by 6 bases and J by 1 base; unmatched bases: 3. CDR1 and CDR2 (germline): LNHDA, SQIVND (reference sequence). The CDR3 loop spans 14 amino acids. The CDR3: CASRTDRGNTEAFF. The CDR3 nucleotides read TGTGCCAGTAGGACGGACAGGGGGAACACTGAAGCTTTCTTT.

The rearrangement uses TRBV6-1 and TRBJ1-4, with D unresolved. V lost 6 bases, J lost 0 bases, and 8 bases lay in between. This CDR3 has 14 residues. The V gene's germline CDR1 is MNHNS and CDR2 SASEGT. As DNA, the CDR3 is TGTGCCAGCAGCCGACAACCAACTAATGAAAAACTGTTTTTT. Translation: CASSRQPTNEKLFF.

The chain has TRBV18 and TRBJ1-2, with 9 bases fitting TRBD1. CDR1 and CDR2 from the germline V gene are KGHSH and LQKENI. The CDR3 length is 14 residues. J lost 2 bases, V lost 4 bases, and 2 bases had no gene match. In nucleotides, the CDR3 is TGTGCCAGCTCACTGGGGACAGGGAACTATGGCTACACCTTC. As protein: CASSLGTGNYGYTF.

V usage is TRBV18 and J usage is TRBJ1-4; 8 nucleotides align to TRBD1. The CDR3 is 18 amino acids. Unmatched junction bases numbered 11, after V lost 2 bases and J lost 3 bases. The germline gives CDR1 KGHSH, CDR2 LQKENI. CDR3: CASSPRSRGQAANEKLFF. The DNA for the CDR3 is TGTGCCAGCTCACCAAGGAGCAGGGGGCAAGCGGCTAATGAAAAACTGTTTTTT.

The chain joins TRBV6-6 to TRBJ1-6; no clear D. The ends were cut back, 4 bases at V and 9 bases at J, with 16 bases in the middle. The length of the CDR3 is 15 residues. Germline-derived CDR1 and CDR2 are MNHNY and SVGAGI (reference sequence). As DNA, the CDR3 is TGTGCCAGCAGTTCCCTTAGTCTGACTACTTCACCCCTCCACTTT. Protein sequence: CASSSLSLTTSPLHF.

The chain employs TRBV7-3 and TRBJ1-1; maybe TRBD1 (6 bases). The CDR3 runs to 17 residues. V was shortened by 5 bases and J by 2 bases, with 21 bases between the two germline ends. The germline gives CDR1 SGHTA, CDR2 FQGTGA. CDR3 sequence (DNA): TGTGCCAGCAGCCTACGGGGGGGCTATGTTGGTAACACTGAAGCTTTCTTT. Its protein product is CASSLRGGYVGNTEAFF.

The V and J genes are TRBV9 and TRBJ1-2; 8 bases line up with TRBD1. Germline V gene sequence: CDR1 SGDLS, CDR2 YYNGEE. With V trimmed by 4 bases and J by 8 bases, 7 bases remained unmatched. The CDR3 runs 13 residues. The chain's CDR3 is CASSTPGGNGYTF. CDR3 nucleotides: TGTGCCAGCAGCACTCCAGGGGGCAACGGCTACACCTTC.

The gene calls are TRBV6-6 and TRBJ1-1; perhaps TRBD1 as D (6 bases). Trimming shortened V by 0 bases and J by 2 bases, and 7 bases separated the two germline ends. CDR3 length equals 14 residues. From germline, CDR1 is MNHNY and CDR2 SVGAGI (reference sequence). The chain's CDR3 is CASSYSRGNTEAFF. The CDR3 DNA follows: TGTGCCAGCAGTTACTCCAGGGGAAACACTGAAGCTTTCTTT.

The V and J genes are TRBV5-1 and TRBJ2-2; TRBD2 might be the D (6 bases). The CDR3 extends over 15 amino acids. From germline, CDR1 is SGHRS and CDR2 YFSETQ. Trimming shortened V by 6 bases and J by 3 bases, and 15 bases separated the two germline ends. The CDR3, as DNA: TGCGCCAGCACCTCACGGTCGGGGGACACCGGGGAGCTGTTTTTT. It is translated as CASTSRSGDTGELFF.

About this clone itself: The final CDR3 position lacks the conserved phenylalanine or tryptophan, pointing to a likely read error. V usage is TRBV7-2 and J usage is TRBJ1-1, with D possibly matching TRBD1 (5 bases). The V gene lost 2 bases and the J gene lost 8 bases, with 9 bases spanning the gap. This CDR3 has 12 amino acids. CDR1 is SGHTA and CDR2 is FQGNSA in the germline V gene. This chain's CDR3 is CASSLSRGEAFL. The CDR3 bases are TGTGCCAGCAGCTTATCCCGGGGGGAAGCTTTCCTT.